This TCR beta chain was captured by sequencing in a study of cytomegalovirus exposure and HLA in healthy donors. Germline lookup yields CDR1 MNHNS and CDR2 SASEGT. V lost 1 base and J lost 4; bases outside the gene matches: 6. The CDR3 has 15 residues. This PCR relied on a set of 60 Vbeta primers and 13 Jbeta primers. Assay: immunoSEQ multiplex PCR; the TCRdb copy retains only in-frame clones and omits some. The repertoire holds roughly 110,000 clones, with about 75% as singletons. Sequenced: PBMCs. This clonotype originated in a middle-aged man in good health and CMV-seronegative. The chain couples TRBV6-1 to TRBJ2-7; 8 positions agree with TRBD1. The CDR3 nucleotides are TGTGCCAGCAGTGAAGGGGCACAGGGGGTTTACGAGCAGTACTTC. Protein product: CASSEGAQGVYEQYF.